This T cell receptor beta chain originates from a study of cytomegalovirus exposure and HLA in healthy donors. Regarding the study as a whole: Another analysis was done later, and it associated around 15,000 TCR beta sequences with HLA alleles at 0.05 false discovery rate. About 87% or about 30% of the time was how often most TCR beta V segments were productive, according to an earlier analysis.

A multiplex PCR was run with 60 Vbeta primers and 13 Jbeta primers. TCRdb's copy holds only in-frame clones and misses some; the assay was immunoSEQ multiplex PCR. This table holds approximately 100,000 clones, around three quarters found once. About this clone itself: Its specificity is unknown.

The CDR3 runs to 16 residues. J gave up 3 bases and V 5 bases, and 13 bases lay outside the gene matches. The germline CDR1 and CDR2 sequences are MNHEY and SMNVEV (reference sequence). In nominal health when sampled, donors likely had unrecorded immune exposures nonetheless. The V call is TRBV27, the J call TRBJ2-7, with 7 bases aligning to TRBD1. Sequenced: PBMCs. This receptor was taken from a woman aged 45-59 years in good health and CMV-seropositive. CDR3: CASSLYPGTAIYEQYF. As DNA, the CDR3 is TGTGCCAGCAGTCTTTACCCCGGGACAGCAATCTACGAGCAGTACTTC.